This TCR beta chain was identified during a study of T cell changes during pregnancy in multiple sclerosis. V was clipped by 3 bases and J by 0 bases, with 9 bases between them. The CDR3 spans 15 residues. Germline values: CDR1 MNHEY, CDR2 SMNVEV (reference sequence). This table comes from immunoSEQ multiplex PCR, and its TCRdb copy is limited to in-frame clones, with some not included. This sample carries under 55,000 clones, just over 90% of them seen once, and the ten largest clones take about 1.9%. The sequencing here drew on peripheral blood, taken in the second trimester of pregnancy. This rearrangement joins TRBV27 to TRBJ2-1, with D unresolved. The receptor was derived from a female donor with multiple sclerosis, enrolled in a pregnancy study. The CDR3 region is CASSFSPDSYNEQFF. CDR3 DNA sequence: TGTGCCAGCAGTTTTTCCCCAGACTCCTACAATGAGCAGTTCTTC.